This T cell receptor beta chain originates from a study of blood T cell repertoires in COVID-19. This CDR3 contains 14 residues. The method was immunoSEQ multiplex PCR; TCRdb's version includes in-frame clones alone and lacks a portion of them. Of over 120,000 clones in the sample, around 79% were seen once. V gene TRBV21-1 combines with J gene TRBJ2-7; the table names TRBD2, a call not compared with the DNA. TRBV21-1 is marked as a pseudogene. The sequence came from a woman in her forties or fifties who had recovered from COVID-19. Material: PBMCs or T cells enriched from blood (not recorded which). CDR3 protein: CASTSGQGSSEQYF. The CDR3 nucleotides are TGTGCCAGCACCAGCGGGCAGGGCTCCTCCGAGCAGTACTTC.